This record concerns one T cell receptor beta chain sequence. This sample is part of a study of CD8 T cells in ankylosing spondylitis. TCRdb re-derived calls from the 5' RACE reads in MiXCR, one entry per CDR3 protein. This table has under 150,000 distinct CDR3 sequences, roughly an eighth appearing once. From germline, CDR1 is MGHDK and CDR2 SYGVNS. This CDR3 comprises 14 residues. V was clipped by 2 bases and J by 5 bases, with 10 bases between them. The V call is TRBV25-1, the J call TRBJ1-5; no definite D call. The sequence came from a female donor with ankylosing spondylitis or in good health (not recorded which). Sequenced input: blood, either unsorted or a sorted T cell fraction (not recorded which). The CDR3: CASSEVGRDQPQHF. The CDR3, as DNA: TGTGCCAGCAGTGAAGTTGGTAGGGATCAGCCCCAGCATTTT.